The 20 T cell receptor beta chains below all came from one sample that was sequenced in a study of beta chain features in type 1 diabetes. Investigators reverse transcribed all isolated RNA, so they sequenced expressed TCRB transcripts. The protocol was immunoSEQ multiplex PCR, while the TCRdb copy is restricted to in-frame clones and leaves out a portion. The repertoire holds around 500,000 clones, about an eighth seen once, with around 0.05% in the top ten. Sequencing input: naive CD4+ T cells from blood. All receptors come from a woman under 30 in good health.

V is TRBV30 and J is TRBJ2-7; 8 bases match TRBD1. The germline V gene encodes CDR1 GTSNPN and CDR2 SVGIG (reference sequence). J lost 0 bases, V lost 2 bases, and 6 bases had no gene match. This CDR3 is built from 15 residues. CDR3 loop: CAWSSFGTGSYEQYF. CDR3 sequence (DNA): TGTGCCTGGAGTAGCTTCGGGACAGGCTCCTACGAGCAGTACTTC.

This clone was counted a few times. V usage is TRBV4-1 and J usage is TRBJ2-5; 10 bases match TRBD2. The germline CDR1 and CDR2 sequences are MGHRA and YSYEKL. CDR3 length: 22 residues. With 2 bases clipped from V and 5 bases from J, the junction kept 26 bases outside the gene matches. DNA of the CDR3: TGCGCCAGCAGCCAAATTGGACTAAACATTGGTCTAGCGGGAGTAGTGTTGGAGACCCAGTACTTC. Its protein is CASSQIGLNIGLAGVVLETQYF.

This clone has only a few counts. The rearrangement uses TRBV25-1 and TRBJ1-1; possibly TRBD1 for D (6 bases). This CDR3 is built from 14 residues. Germline CDR1 and CDR2: MGHDK and SYGVNS. Trimming left V 2 bases short and J 4 bases short, with 11 bases between. In DNA, the CDR3 is TGTGCCAGCAGTGAAACAGGGTATGGCACTGAAGCTTTCTTT. Its translation is CASSETGYGTEAFF.

CDR3 coding DNA: TGCGCCAGCAGCCAGAACCGGATAAGACTGAACACTGAAGCTTTCTTT. This gives the protein CASSQNRIRLNTEAFF. The chain employs TRBV4-1 and TRBJ1-1, with D uncertain. CDR1 MGHRA and CDR2 YSYEKL come from the germline V gene. The germline V and J ends were trimmed by 3 bases and 0 bases, with 14 bases remaining between them. This CDR3 is 16 amino acids long.

This clone has more than one count but fewer than ten. The chain uses TRBV18 and TRBJ2-2; D may be TRBD1 (5 bases). The ends were cut back, 0 bases at V and 4 bases at J, with 6 bases in the middle. CDR1 and CDR2 from the germline V gene are KGHSH and LQKENI. The CDR3 is 14 residues long. CDR3 nucleotide sequence: TGTGCCAGCTCACCACCAGGGGCCACCGGGGAGCTGTTTTTT. It translates to CASSPPGATGELFF.

This clone occurred a few times. The V gene is TRBV7-9, the J gene TRBJ2-5, with 13 bases fitting TRBD2. Trimming removed 5 bases from V and 5 bases from J; junction bases left unmatched: 17. From germline, CDR1 is SEHNR and CDR2 FQNEAQ (reference sequence). The CDR3 totals 19 residues. CDR3 in DNA: TGTGCCAGCAGCCCATATAGGACTAGCGGGAGTTTATGGTGGGAGACCCAGTACTTC. Amino acid sequence: CASSPYRTSGSLWWETQYF.

This clone turned up a few times. The chain joins TRBV4-3 to TRBJ2-2; D not resolved. Germline V gene data show CDR1 as LGHNA and CDR2 as YSLEER. The CDR3 is made up of 16 amino acids. Trimming took off 0 bases at V and 5 bases at J, with 13 bases between the two ends. This chain's CDR3 is CASSQDLGRVTGELFF. DNA for the CDR3: TGCGCCAGCAGCCAAGATTTGGGCAGAGTTACCGGGGAGCTGTTTTTT.

The rearrangement joins TRBV29-1 to TRBJ2-1; D might be TRBD1 (5 bases). The V and J ends lost 6 bases and 3 bases respectively, with 18 bases between them. Germline V gene data show CDR1 as SQVTM and CDR2 as ANQGSEA. This CDR3 has 15 amino acids. The CDR3 sequence is CSVRTSSTGYNEQFF. CDR3 sequence (DNA): TGCAGCGTCCGGACATCTTCCACGGGCTACAATGAGCAGTTCTTC.

In this sample, this clone turned up a few times. The chain couples TRBV7-8 to TRBJ1-5; D is undetermined. Germline lookup yields CDR1 SGHVS and CDR2 FQNEAQ. V lost 5 bases, J lost 3 bases, and 8 bases lay in between. The CDR3 is made up of 13 amino acids. CDR3 region: CASSRSINQPQHF. The CDR3 DNA is TGTGCCAGCAGCCGAAGCATCAATCAGCCCCAGCATTTT. Full variable domain (remainder filled in from reference TRBV7-8 and TRBJ1-5): GAGVSQSPRYKVAKRGQDVALRCDPISGHVSLFWYQQALGQGPEFLTYFQNEAQLDKSGLPSDRFFAERPEGSVSTLKIQRTQQEDSAVYLCASSRSINQPQHFGDGTRLSIL.

The genes are TRBV5-1 and TRBJ2-6, with unresolved D. This CDR3 has 15 residues. The germline V gene encodes CDR1 SGHRS and CDR2 YFSETQ. V dropped 0 bases and J dropped 0 bases, with 4 bases sitting between them. The CDR3 DNA reads as TGCGCCAGCAGCTTGGTTCTCTCTGGGGCCAACGTCCTGACTTTC. It specifies CASSLVLSGANVLTF.

The rearrangement links TRBV5-1 to TRBJ2-5; 13 nucleotides line up with TRBD2. Germline assignment: CDR1 SGHRS and CDR2 YFSETQ. The trim removed 2 bases at V and 2 bases at J, leaving 3 bases unmatched. CDR3 length: 16 residues. The CDR3 DNA reads as TGCGCCAGCAGCTTCGGGACTAGCGGGGTTCAAGAGACCCAGTACTTC. This encodes CASSFGTSGVQETQYF.

This clone has more than one count but fewer than ten. V gene TRBV15 combines with J gene TRBJ1-2; D is possibly TRBD1 (5 bases). Germline CDR1 reads LNHNV; CDR2 reads YYDKDF (reference sequence). V dropped 8 bases and J dropped 7 bases, with 17 bases sitting between them. The CDR3 spans 13 residues. The CDR3 sequence: CATQPGGSRGYTF. CDR3 coding DNA: TGTGCCACCCAACCCGGGGGGAGTCGTGGCTACACCTTC.

This sequence joins TRBV19 and TRBJ1-1; D unclear. The CDR3 has 12 residues. V was shortened by 5 bases and J by 4 bases, with 8 bases between the two germline ends. Germline-derived CDR1 and CDR2 are LNHDA and SQIVND (reference sequence). CDR3 amino acids: CASSGRATEAFF. The CDR3 DNA is TGTGCCAGTAGTGGAAGGGCCACTGAAGCTTTCTTT.

This clone showed up just a few times. The V and J genes are TRBV29-1 and TRBJ2-3; 13 nucleotides agree with TRBD2. V was pared by 6 bases and J by 3 bases, with 6 bases of the junction left unmatched. Germline V CDR1 and CDR2: SQVTM, ANQGSEA. This CDR3 contains 15 residues. CDR3 region: CSVTTSGRGTDTQYF. In nucleotides, the CDR3 is TGCAGCGTCACTACTAGCGGGAGGGGAACAGATACGCAGTATTTT.

This clone came up a few times. This sample includes further DNA sequences coding for the same CDR3. The chain employs TRBV7-2 and TRBJ2-7; D call uncertain. Germline CDR1 and CDR2: SGHTA and FQGNSA. Trimming took off 2 bases at V and 7 bases at J, with 6 bases between the two ends. This CDR3 spans 11 amino acids. CDR3 sequence: CASSLLREQYF. The CDR3 DNA follows: TGTGCCAGCAGCTTATTGAGGGAGCAGTACTTC.

This clone showed up just a few times. The V call is TRBV29-1, the J call TRBJ2-5; perhaps D is TRBD1 or TRBD2 (5 bases each). The CDR3 is 12 amino acids. The germline gives CDR1 SQVTM, CDR2 ANQGSEA. V was pared by 3 bases and J by 5 bases, with 10 bases between. The CDR3 sequence is CSVDSGTETQYF. CDR3 DNA sequence: TGCAGCGTTGATTCGGGGACGGAGACCCAGTACTTC.

This clone was seen a few times. This chain connects TRBV5-1 to TRBJ2-3; possible D gene TRBD2, 5 bases. CDR3 size: 15 residues. Germline lookup yields CDR1 SGHRS and CDR2 YFSETQ. Trimming shortened V by 0 bases and J by 5 bases, and 13 bases separated the two germline ends. This chain's CDR3 is CASSLVLAGGDTQYF. The CDR3 coding sequence is TGCGCCAGCAGCTTGGTTCTAGCCGGTGGAGATACGCAGTATTTT. Variable domain in full (rest from reference TRBV5-1 and TRBJ2-3): KAGVTQTPRYLIKTRGQQVTLSCSPISGHRSVSWYQQTPGQGLQFLFEYFSETQRNKGNFPGRFSGRQFSNSRSEMNVSTLELGDSALYLCASSLVLAGGDTQYFGPGTRLTVL.

This clone turned up a few times. The V and J genes are TRBV4-3 and TRBJ2-3; 10 bases align to TRBD2. Germline CDR1 and CDR2: LGHNA and YSLEER. The CDR3 covers 17 residues. V was clipped by 4 bases and J by 6 bases; unmatched bases: 13. CDR3 amino acids: CASSRDVSGGAVDTQYF. The CDR3 nucleotides are TGCGCCAGCAGCCGAGATGTAAGCGGGGGGGCAGTCGATACGCAGTATTTT.

The chain is built from TRBV2 and TRBJ1-2; D is perhaps TRBD1 (5 bases). V was cut by 6 bases and J by 5 bases, with 13 bases left in between. The CDR3 covers 13 residues. Germline CDR1 and CDR2: SNHLY and FYNNEI. The CDR3 reads CASRWTSDYGYTF. The CDR3 nucleotides read TGTGCCAGCAGATGGACATCTGATTATGGCTACACCTTC.

Points on this clone: At the DNA level, this CDR3 is encoded by other sequences in the same sample as well. The CDR3 DNA is TGTGCCAGCAGCTTGACAGCCACCGGGGAGCTGTTTTTT. Its protein product is CASSLTATGELFF. The V gene is TRBV7-9, the J gene TRBJ2-2; D may be TRBD1 (5 bases). V was shortened by 3 bases and J by 4 bases, with 6 bases between the two germline ends. This CDR3 contains 13 residues. Germline V gene lookup returns CDR1 SEHNR and CDR2 FQNEAQ (reference sequence). The complete variable domain, with remaining parts taken from reference TRBV7-9 and TRBJ2-2, reads DTGVSQNPRHKITKRGQNVTFRCDPISEHNRLYWYRQTLGQGPEFLTYFQNEAQLEKSRLLSDRFSAERPKGSFSTLEIQRTEQGDSAMYLCASSLTATGELFFGEGSRLTVL.